This T cell receptor (beta chain) was captured in a study of CD8+CD57+ T cells in acquired aplastic anemia. Study-wide background: Sorted cells (CD4+ and CD8+) yielded DNA amounts that averaged 3.2 ug. Roughly 9.9 million reads, on average, were obtained for CD4+ cells from healthy donors. Points from the study as a whole: There were twenty-nine CD8+ CDR3 sequences that occurred in both patients and controls.

Notes on this clonotype: Its matching antigen is unknown.

According to the study, genomic DNA was the template for TCR beta VDJ and CDR3 profiling. MiXCR, run by TCRdb on the reads, gives a single entry per CDR3 protein. The repertoire consists of 150,000 to 200,000 distinct CDR3 sequences, with 63% occurring once and the leading ten covering 45% to 50%. J gave up 3 bases and V 2 bases, and 3 bases lay outside the gene matches. This CDR3 region has 15 residues. The germline V gene has CDR1 SEHNR and CDR2 FQNEAQ (reference sequence). This receptor was obtained from a human donor in good health. The chain joins TRBV7-9 to TRBJ2-5, with 10 nucleotides matching TRBD1. The material sequenced was sorted CD4+, CD8+, or CD8+CD57+ T cells (not recorded which) from PBMCs. CDR3 bases: TGTGCCAGCAGCTTACCCGGGACAGGGGAAGAGACCCAGTACTTC. Protein product: CASSLPGTGEETQYF.